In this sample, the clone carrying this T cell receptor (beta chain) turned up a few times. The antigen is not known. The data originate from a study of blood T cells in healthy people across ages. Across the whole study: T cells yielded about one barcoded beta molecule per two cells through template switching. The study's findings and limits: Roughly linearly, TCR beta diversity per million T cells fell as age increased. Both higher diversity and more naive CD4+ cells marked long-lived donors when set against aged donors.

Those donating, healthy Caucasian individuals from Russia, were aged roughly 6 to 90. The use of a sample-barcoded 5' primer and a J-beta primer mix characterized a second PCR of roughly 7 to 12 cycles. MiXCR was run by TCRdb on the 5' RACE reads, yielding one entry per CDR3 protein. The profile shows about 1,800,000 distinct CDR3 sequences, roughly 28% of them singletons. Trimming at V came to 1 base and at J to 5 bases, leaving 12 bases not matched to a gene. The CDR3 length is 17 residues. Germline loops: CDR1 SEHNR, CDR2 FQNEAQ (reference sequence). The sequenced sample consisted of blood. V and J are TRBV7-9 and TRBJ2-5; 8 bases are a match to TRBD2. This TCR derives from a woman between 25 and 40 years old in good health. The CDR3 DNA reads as TGTGCCAGCAGCTTAGGAGGGAGCGGGAGTAGGACGGAGACCCAGTACTTC. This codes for CASSLGGSGSRTETQYF. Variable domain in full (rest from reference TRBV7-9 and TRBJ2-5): DTGVSQNPRHKITKRGQNVTFRCDPISEHNRLYWYRQTLGQGPEFLTYFQNEAQLEKSRLLSDRFSAERPKGSFSTLEIQRTEQGDSAMYLCASSLGGSGSRTETQYFGPGTRLLVL.